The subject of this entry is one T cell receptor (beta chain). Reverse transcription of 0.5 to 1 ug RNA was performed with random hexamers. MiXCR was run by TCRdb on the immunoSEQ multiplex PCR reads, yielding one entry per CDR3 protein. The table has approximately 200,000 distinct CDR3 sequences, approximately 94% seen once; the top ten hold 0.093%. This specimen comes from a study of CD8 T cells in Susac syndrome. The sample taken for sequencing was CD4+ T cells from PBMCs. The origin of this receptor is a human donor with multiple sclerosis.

The CDR3: CASSPRDPSDSKYF. CDR3 nucleotide sequence: TGTGCCAGCAGCCCCCGGGACCCATCGGACTCAAAGTACTTC. The V gene is TRBV3-1, the J gene TRBJ2-5; D is possibly TRBD1 or TRBD2 (5 bases each). The CDR3 length is 14 residues. V gave up 4 bases and J gave up 12 bases, with 21 bases separating them. From germline, CDR1 is LGHDT and CDR2 YNNKEL (reference sequence).